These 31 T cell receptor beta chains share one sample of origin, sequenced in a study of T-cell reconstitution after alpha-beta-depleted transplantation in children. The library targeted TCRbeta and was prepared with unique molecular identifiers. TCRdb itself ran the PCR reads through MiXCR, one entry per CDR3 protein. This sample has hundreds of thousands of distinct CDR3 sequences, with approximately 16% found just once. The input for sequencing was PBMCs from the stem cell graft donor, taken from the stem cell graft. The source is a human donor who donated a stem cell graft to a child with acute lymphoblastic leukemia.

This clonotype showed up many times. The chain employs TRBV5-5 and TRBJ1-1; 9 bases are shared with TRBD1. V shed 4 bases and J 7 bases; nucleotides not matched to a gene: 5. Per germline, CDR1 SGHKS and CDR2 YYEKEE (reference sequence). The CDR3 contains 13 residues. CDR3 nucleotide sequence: TGTGCCAGCAGCGGGACAGGGATCGGTGAAGCTTTCTTT. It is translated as CASSGTGIGEAFF.

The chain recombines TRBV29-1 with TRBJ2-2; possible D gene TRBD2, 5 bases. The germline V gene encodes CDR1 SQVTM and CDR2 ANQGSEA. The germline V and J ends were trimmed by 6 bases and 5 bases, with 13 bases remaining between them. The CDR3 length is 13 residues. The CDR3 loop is CSVIPLGTGELFF. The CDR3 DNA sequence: TGCAGCGTCATCCCACTAGGGACCGGGGAGCTGTTTTTT.

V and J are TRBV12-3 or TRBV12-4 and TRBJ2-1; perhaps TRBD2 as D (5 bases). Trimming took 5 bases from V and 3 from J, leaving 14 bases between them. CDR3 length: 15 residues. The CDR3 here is CASSQRALYYNEQFF. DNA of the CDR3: TGTGCCAGCAGTCAGAGGGCACTTTACTACAATGAGCAGTTCTTC.

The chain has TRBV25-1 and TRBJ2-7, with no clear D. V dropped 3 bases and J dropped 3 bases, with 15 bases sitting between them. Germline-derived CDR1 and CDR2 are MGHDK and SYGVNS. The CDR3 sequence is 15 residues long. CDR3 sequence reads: CASSDSGHGYYEQYF. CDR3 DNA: TGTGCCAGCAGTGACTCCGGGCATGGCTACTACGAGCAGTACTTC.

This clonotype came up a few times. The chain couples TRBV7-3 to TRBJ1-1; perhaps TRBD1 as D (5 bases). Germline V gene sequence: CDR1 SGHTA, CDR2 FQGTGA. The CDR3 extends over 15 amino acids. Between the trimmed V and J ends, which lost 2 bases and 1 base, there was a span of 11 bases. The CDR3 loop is CASSLDGGKNTEAFF. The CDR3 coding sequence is TGTGCCAGCAGCTTAGACGGGGGTAAGAACACTGAAGCTTTCTTT.

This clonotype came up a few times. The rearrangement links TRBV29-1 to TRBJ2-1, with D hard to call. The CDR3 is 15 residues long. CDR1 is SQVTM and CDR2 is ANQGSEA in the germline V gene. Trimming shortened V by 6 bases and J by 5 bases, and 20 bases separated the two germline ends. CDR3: CSVALLQSKHNEQFF. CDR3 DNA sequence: TGCAGCGTGGCCTTACTACAATCCAAGCACAATGAGCAGTTCTTC.

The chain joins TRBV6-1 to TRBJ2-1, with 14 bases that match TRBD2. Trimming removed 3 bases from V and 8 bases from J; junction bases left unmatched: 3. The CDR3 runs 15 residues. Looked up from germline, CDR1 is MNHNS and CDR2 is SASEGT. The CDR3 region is CASSEGLAGVYEQFF. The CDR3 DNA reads TGTGCCAGCAGTGAGGGACTAGCGGGAGTATATGAGCAGTTCTTC.

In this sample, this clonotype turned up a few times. CDR3 sequence reads: CAISDQSNEQFF. The CDR3 DNA reads as TGTGCCATCAGTGATCAAAGCAATGAGCAGTTCTTC. The V gene is TRBV10-3, the J gene TRBJ2-1; no clear D gene. The CDR3 spans 12 residues. Per the germline V gene, CDR1 is ENHRY and CDR2 is SYGVKD. The V end lost 3 bases, the J end lost 6 bases, and 6 bases lay between the germline ends.

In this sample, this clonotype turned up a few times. CDR3: CASSPQGTGMVEQYF. The CDR3 region has the DNA TGTGCCAGCAGCCCCCAGGGCACCGGTATGGTCGAGCAGTACTTC. The chain combines TRBV11-2 with TRBJ2-7; possible D gene TRBD1, 5 bases. V lost 5 bases and J 6 bases, leaving 20 bases between the germline ends. Germline CDR1 is SGHAT and CDR2 is FQNNGV. The CDR3 covers 15 residues.

This CDR3 reads CASSQDPPSSYNSPLHF. The CDR3 DNA reads TGCGCCAGCAGCCAAGACCCACCGAGCTCCTATAATTCACCCCTCCACTTT. This chain joins TRBV4-1 and TRBJ1-6; D not certain. V was trimmed by 0 bases and J by 0 bases, leaving 9 bases between them. This CDR3 comprises 17 residues. Germline-derived CDR1 and CDR2 are MGHRA and YSYEKL.

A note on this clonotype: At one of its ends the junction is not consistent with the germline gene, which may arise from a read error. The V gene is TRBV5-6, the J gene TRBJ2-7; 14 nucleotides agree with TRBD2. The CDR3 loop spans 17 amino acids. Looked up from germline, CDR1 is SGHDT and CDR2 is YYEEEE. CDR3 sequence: CASSMWTSGRSSNEQYF. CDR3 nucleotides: TGTGCCAGCAGCATGTGGACTAGCGGGAGGTCCTCCAACGAGCAGTACTTC.

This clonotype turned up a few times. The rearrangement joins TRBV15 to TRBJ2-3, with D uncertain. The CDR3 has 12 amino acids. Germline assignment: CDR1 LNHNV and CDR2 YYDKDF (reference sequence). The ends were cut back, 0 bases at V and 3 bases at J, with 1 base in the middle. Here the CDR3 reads CATSRDTDTQYF. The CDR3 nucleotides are TGTGCCACCAGCAGAGATACAGATACGCAGTATTTT.

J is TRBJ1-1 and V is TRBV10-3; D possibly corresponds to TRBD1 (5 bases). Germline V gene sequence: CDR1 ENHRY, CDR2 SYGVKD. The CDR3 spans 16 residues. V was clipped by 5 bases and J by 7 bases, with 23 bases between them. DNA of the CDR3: TGTGCCATCAGTAAAGAGACCGGGACCCCAGCAGGTGAAGCTTTCTTT. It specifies CAISKETGTPAGEAFF.

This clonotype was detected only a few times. The chain's CDR3 is CSVEDRRGGYGYTF. CDR3 nucleotides: TGCAGCGTTGAAGATCGGAGAGGGGGCTATGGCTACACCTTC. V usage is TRBV29-1 and J usage is TRBJ1-2; D is perhaps TRBD1 (6 bases). Germline CDR1 is SQVTM and CDR2 is ANQGSEA. Deletions cut 0 bases from V and 4 bases from J, with 12 bases between. The CDR3 consists of 14 residues.

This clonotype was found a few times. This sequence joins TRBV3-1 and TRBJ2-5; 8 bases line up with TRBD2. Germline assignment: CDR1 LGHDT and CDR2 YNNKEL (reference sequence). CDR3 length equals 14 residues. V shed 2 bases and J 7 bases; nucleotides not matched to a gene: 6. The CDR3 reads CASSQSGSRGTQYF. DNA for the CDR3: TGTGCCAGCAGCCAAAGCGGGAGTAGGGGGACCCAGTACTTC.

This chain's CDR3 is CASSDPGTGGYGYTF. The CDR3 bases are TGTGCCAGCAGTGACCCCGGGACAGGGGGGTATGGCTACACCTTC. The V gene is TRBV6-2 or TRBV6-3, the J gene TRBJ1-2; 11 nucleotides match TRBD1. V lost 5 bases and J lost 5; bases outside the gene matches: 7. The CDR3 contains 15 residues. Germline values: CDR1 MNHEY, CDR2 SVGEGT.

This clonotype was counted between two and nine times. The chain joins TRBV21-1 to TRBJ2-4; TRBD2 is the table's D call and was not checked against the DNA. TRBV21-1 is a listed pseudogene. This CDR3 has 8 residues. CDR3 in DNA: TGTGCCGGAGGCATTCAGTACTTC. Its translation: CAGGIQYF.

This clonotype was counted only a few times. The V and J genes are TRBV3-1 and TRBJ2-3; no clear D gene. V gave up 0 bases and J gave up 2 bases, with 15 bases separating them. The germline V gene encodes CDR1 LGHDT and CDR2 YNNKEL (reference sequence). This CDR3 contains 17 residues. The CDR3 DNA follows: TGTGCCAGCAGCCAAGAATCCCCCGCAACTTACACAGATACGCAGTATTTT. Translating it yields CASSQESPATYTDTQYF.

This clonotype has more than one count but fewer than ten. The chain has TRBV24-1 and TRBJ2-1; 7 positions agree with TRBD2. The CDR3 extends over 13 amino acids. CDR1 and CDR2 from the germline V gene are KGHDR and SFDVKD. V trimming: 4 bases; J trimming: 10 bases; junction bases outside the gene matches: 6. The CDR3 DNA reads TGTGCCACCAGTGACAGGACTAGGCCCGAGCAGTTCTTC. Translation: CATSDRTRPEQFF.

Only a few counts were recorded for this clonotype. The CDR3 region has the DNA TGTGCCAGCAGAGCCAACAGGGACCACCCCTATGGCTACACCTTC. This translates into CASRANRDHPYGYTF. This chain joins TRBV12-3 or TRBV12-4 and TRBJ1-2; the D gene is possibly TRBD1 (6 bases). V lost 6 bases to trimming and J lost 4 bases, with 18 bases between them. This CDR3 is 15 amino acids long.

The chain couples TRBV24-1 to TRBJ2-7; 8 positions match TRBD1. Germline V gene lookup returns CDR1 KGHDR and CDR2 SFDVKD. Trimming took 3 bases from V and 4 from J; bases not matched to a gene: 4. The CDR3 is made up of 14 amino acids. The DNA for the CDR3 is TGTGCCACCAGTGATCCTGGACAGGGTTACGAGCAGTACTTC. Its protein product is CATSDPGQGYEQYF.

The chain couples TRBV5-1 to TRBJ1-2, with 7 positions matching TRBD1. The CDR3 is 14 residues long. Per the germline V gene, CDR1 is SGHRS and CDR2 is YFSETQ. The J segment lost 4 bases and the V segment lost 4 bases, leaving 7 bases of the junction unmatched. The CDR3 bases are TGCGCCAGCAGCCGGGGAGGGACAGCCTATGGCTACACCTTC. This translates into CASSRGGTAYGYTF.

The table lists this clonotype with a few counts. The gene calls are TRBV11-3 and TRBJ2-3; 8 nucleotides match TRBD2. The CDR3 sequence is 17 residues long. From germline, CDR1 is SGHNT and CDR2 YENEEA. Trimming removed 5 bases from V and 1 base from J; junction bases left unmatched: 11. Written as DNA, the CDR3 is TGTGCCAGCAGCCCGGGACTAGGAAAATGGGGCACAGATACGCAGTATTTT. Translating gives CASSPGLGKWGTDTQYF.

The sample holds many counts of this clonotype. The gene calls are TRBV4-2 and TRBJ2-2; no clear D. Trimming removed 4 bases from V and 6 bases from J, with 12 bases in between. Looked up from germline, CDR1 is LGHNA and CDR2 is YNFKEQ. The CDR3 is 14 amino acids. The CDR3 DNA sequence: TGTGCCAGCAGCCCCCCGGACGTAGCCGGGGAGCTGTTTTTT. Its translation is CASSPPDVAGELFF.

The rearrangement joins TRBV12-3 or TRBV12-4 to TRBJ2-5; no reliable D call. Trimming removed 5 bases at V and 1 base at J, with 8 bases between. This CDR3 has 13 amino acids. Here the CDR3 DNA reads TGTGCCAGCAGTAAACATATCCAAGAGACCCAGTACTTC. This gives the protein CASSKHIQETQYF.

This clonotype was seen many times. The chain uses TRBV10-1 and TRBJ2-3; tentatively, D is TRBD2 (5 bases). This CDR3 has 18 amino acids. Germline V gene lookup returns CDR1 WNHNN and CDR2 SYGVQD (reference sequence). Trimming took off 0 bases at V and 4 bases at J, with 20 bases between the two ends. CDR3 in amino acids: CASSESGIGVGVADTQYF. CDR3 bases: TGCGCCAGCAGTGAGTCCGGTATCGGCGTGGGAGTGGCAGATACGCAGTATTTT.

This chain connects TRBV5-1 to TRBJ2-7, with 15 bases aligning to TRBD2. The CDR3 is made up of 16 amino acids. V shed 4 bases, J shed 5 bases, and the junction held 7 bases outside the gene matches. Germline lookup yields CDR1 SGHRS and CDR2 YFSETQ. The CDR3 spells CASSTGLAGGSDEQYF. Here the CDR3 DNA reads TGCGCCAGCAGCACGGGACTAGCGGGAGGTTCTGACGAGCAGTACTTC.

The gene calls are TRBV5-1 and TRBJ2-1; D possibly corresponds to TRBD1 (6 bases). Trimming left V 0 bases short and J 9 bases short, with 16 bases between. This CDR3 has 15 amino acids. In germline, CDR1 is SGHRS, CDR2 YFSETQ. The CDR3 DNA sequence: TGCGCCAGCAGCTTGGCAGGGACAACGGGTGGTGAGCAGTTCTTC. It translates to CASSLAGTTGGEQFF.

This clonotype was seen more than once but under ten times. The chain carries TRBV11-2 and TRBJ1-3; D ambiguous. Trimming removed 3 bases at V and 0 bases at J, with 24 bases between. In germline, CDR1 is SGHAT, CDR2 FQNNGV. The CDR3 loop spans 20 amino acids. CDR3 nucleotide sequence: TGTGCCAGCAGCTTTTGGTCCGGTGGCGCGGAGACCTCCTCTGGAAACACCATATATTTT. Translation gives CASSFWSGGAETSSGNTIYF.

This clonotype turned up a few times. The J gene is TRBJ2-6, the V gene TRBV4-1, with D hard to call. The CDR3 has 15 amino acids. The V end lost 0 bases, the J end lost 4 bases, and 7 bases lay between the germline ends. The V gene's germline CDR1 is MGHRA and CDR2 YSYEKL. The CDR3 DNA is TGCGCCAGCAGCCAAGAAGGCAGGGGGGCCAACGTCCTGACTTTC. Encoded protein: CASSQEGRGANVLTF.

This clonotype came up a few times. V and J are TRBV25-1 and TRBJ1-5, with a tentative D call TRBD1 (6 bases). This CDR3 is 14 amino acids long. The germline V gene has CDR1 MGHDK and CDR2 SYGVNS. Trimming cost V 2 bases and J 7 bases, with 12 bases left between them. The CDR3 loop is CASSEPGGGQPQHF. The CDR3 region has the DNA TGTGCCAGCAGTGAACCAGGAGGGGGGCAGCCCCAGCATTTT.